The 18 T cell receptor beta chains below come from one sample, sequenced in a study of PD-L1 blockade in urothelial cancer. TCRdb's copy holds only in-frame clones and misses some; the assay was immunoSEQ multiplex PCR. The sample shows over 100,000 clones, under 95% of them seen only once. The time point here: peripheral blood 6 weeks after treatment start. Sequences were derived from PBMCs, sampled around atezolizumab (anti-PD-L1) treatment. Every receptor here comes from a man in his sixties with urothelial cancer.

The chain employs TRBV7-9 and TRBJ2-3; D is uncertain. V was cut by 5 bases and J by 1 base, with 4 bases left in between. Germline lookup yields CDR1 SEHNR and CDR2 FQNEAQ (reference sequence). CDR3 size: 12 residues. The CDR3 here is CASSLRTDTQYF. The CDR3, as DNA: TGTGCCAGCAGCCTCCGCACAGATACGCAGTATTTT.

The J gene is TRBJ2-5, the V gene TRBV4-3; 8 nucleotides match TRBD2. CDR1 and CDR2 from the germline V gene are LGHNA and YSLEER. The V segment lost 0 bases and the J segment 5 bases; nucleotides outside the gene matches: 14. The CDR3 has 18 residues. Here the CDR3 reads CASSQDFQRGILWETQYF. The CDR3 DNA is TGCGCCAGCAGCCAAGATTTCCAGCGGGGGATTCTTTGGGAGACCCAGTACTTC.

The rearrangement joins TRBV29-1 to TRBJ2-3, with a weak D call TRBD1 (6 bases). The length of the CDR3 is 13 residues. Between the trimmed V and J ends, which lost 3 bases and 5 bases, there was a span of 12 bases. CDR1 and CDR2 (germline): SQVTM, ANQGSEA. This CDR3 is CSVDAGALDTQYF. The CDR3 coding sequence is TGCAGCGTTGACGCAGGGGCGCTAGATACGCAGTATTTT.

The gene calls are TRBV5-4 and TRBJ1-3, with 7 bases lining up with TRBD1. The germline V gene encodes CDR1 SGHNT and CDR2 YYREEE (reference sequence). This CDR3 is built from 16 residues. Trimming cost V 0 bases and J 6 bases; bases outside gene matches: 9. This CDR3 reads CASSLAGAGGKNTIYF. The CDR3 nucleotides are TGTGCCAGCAGCTTGGCGGGGGCAGGGGGAAAAAACACCATATATTTT.

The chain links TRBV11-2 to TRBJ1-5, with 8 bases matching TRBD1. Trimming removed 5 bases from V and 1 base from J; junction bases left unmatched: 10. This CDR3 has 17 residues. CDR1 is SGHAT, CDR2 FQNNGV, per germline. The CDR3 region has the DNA TGTGCCAGCAGCCCGACCGGCGGGACAGGAAGCAATCAGCCCCAGCATTTT. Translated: CASSPTGGTGSNQPQHF.

The CDR3 here is CASSFTGELNEKLFF. Here the CDR3 DNA reads TGTGCCAGCAGCTTTACAGGGGAATTAAATGAAAAACTGTTTTTT. This chain links TRBV7-9 with TRBJ1-4; 7 bases fit TRBD1. Looked up from germline, CDR1 is SEHNR and CDR2 is FQNEAQ (reference sequence). The V segment lost 3 bases and the J segment 5 bases; nucleotides outside the gene matches: 6. The CDR3 runs to 15 residues.

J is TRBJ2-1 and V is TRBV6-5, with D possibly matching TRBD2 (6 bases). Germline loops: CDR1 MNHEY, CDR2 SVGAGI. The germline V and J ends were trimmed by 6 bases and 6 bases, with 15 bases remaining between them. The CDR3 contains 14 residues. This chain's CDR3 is CASSLLGGPNEQFF. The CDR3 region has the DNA TGTGCCAGCAGCTTACTCGGGGGACCCAATGAGCAGTTCTTC.

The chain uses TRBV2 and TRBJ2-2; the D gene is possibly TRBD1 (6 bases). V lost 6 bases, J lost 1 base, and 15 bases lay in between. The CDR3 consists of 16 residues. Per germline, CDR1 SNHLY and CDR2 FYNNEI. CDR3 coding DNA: TGTGCCAGCAGAACTGACGGACAGTTGAACACCGGGGAGCTGTTTTTT. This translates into CASRTDGQLNTGELFF.

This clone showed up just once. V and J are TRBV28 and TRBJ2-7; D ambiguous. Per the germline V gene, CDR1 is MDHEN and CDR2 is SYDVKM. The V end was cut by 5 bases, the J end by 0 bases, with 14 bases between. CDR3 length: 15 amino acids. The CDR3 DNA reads TGTGCCAGCAGTCCCATCCGAGGCAACTCCTACGAGCAGTACTTC. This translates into CASSPIRGNSYEQYF.

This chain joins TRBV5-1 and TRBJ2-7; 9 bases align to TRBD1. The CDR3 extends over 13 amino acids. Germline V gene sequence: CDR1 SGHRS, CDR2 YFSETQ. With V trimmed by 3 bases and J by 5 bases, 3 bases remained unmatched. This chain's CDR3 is CASSSGQGNEQYF. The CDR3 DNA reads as TGCGCCAGCAGCTCGGGACAGGGAAACGAGCAGTACTTC.

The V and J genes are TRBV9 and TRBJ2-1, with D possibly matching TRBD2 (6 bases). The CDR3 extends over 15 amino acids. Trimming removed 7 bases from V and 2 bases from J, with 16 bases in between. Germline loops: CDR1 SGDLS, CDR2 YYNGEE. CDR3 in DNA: TGTGCCAGCTCTCCCGCGGGGATTACCTACAATGAGCAGTTCTTC. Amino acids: CASSPAGITYNEQFF.

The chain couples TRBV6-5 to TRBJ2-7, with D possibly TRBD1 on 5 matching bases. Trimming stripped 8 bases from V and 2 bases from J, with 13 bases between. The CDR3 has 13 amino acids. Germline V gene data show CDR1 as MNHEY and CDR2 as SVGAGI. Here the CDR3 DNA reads TGTGCCAGCCGCCGACAGAGAACCTACGAGCAGTACTTC. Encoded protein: CASRRQRTYEQYF.

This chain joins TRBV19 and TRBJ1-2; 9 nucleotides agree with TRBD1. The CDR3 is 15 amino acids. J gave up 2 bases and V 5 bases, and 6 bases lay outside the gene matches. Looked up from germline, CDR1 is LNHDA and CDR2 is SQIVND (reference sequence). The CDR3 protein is CASSPSTGGNYGYTF. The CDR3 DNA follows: TGTGCCAGTAGTCCCTCCACAGGGGGCAACTATGGCTACACCTTC.

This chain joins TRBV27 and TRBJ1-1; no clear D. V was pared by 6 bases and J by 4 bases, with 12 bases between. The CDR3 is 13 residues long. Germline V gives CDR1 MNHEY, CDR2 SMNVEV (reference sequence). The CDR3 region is CASRLYSSTEAFF. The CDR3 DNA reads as TGTGCCAGCAGGCTTTACAGCAGCACTGAAGCTTTCTTT.

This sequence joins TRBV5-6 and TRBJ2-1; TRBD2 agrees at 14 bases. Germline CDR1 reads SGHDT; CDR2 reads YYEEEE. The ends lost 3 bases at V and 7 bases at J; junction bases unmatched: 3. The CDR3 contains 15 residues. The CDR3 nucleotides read TGTGCCAGCAGCTCCGGACTAGCGGGAGGTAATGAGCAGTTCTTC. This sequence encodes CASSSGLAGGNEQFF.

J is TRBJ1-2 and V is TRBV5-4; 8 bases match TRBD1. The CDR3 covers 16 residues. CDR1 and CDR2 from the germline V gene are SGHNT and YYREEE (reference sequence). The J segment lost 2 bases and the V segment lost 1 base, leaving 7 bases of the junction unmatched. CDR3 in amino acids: CASSLPWTGRNYGYTF. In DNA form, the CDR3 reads TGTGCCAGCAGCTTGCCTTGGACAGGGAGAAACTATGGCTACACCTTC.

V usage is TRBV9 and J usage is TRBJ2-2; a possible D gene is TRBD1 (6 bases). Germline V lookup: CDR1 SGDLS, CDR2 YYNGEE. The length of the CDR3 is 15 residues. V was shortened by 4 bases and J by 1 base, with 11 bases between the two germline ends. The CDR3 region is CASSPGAQNTGELFF. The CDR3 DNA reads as TGTGCCAGCAGCCCAGGGGCCCAGAACACCGGGGAGCTGTTTTTT.

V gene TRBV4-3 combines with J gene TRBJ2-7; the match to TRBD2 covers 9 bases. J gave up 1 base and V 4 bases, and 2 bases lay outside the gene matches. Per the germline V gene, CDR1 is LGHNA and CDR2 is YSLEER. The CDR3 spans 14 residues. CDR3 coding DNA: TGCGCCAGCAGCCGGCGGGAGGGATCCTACGAGCAGTACTTC. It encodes CASSRREGSYEQYF.